These 3 T cell receptor beta chains came from one sample sequenced in a study of Ad26.COV2.S vaccination and SARS-CoV-2 variants. The treatment denotes: some 20 received Ad26.COV2.S at low or high dose, single or two shots; a few received placebo; per-sample allocation not given. At day 63 after the first vaccine or placebo injection, samples were drawn. Some clones are missing from TCRdb's copy, which holds only in-frame ones; the method was immunoSEQ multiplex PCR. This table has 300,000 to 450,000 clones, approximately 84% appearing once. The specimen was peripheral blood, collected in a trial of Ad26.COV2.S vaccine versus placebo. The receptors were sampled from a person aged 18-65 years who received the Ad26.COV2.S COVID-19 vaccine or a placebo.

The V and J genes are TRBV28 and TRBJ1-6; D possibly corresponds to TRBD1 (6 bases). Germline values: CDR1 MDHEN, CDR2 SYDVKM. This CDR3 spans 15 amino acids. V gave up 11 bases and J gave up 7 bases, with 21 bases separating them. CDR3 in amino acids: CAGAQRLGANSPLHF. The CDR3, as DNA: TGTGCCGGCGCCCAGAGGTTGGGGGCAAATTCACCCCTCCACTTT. The whole variable domain, remainder taken from reference TRBV28 and TRBJ1-6, is DVKVTQSSRYLVKRTGEKVFLECVQDMDHENMFWYRQDPGLGLRLIYFSYDVKMKEKGDIPEGYSVSREKKERFSLILESASTNQTSMYLCAGAQRLGANSPLHFGNGTRLTVT.

The chain recombines TRBV15 with TRBJ2-7; either TRBD1 or TRBD2 may supply D (7 bases each). CDR3 length: 15 residues. Trimming pared 3 bases from V and 7 bases from J, leaving 19 bases between. Germline V gene sequence: CDR1 LNHNV, CDR2 YYDKDF (reference sequence). CDR3 sequence reads: CATSRGGTADREQYF. Here the CDR3 DNA reads TGTGCCACCAGCAGGGGGGGGACAGCGGACCGGGAGCAGTACTTC.

Ten or more counts support this clone. This CDR3 is also generated by other DNA sequences in the sample. The rearrangement joins TRBV7-2 to TRBJ2-7; D is uncertain. CDR3 length: 13 amino acids. CDR1 and CDR2 (germline): SGHTA, FQGNSA. Trimming left V 1 base short and J 5 bases short, with 9 bases between. The CDR3 nucleotides read TGTGCCAGCAGCTTAGAAGGATCTCACGAGCAGTACTTC. Amino acids: CASSLEGSHEQYF.